This T cell receptor (beta chain) appears in the sequencing data of a study of T-cell memory formation after mild COVID-19. About the research overall: In these data, TCR clusters were largely donor specific.

The germline V gene encodes CDR1 SGHKS and CDR2 YYEKEE (reference sequence). The CDR3 length is 13 residues. The junction had 6 bases not matched to a gene; V was cut back by 2 bases and J by 8 bases. TCR alpha and TCR beta cDNA libraries carrying sample barcodes and UMIs came from 5'RACE with constant-segment primers. TCRdb re-analysed the 5' RACE reads in MiXCR, keeping a single row per CDR3 protein. The table includes under 700,000 distinct CDR3 sequences, roughly 20% detected once. The sample holds a few counts of this clonotype. Its target is not known. General study points: Most CD4+ clones that shrank were in CM and EM, while CD8+ ones turned up in EMRA.

The sequenced sample consisted of PBMCs or a T cell subset sorted from them (not recorded which). The gene calls are TRBV5-5 and TRBJ1-1; 7 nucleotides line up with TRBD1. This sequence was found in an adult woman who had mild COVID-19 (a few samples of this study predate the infection). Cell type and time point are not known. The CDR3 coding sequence is TGTGCCAGCAGCTTTTGGGACAGACGGGAAGCTTTCTTT. Protein sequence: CASSFWDRREAFF.